One and the same sample provided the 10 T cell receptor beta chains below, sequenced in a study of shared clonotypes between healthy human individuals. Clones were sequenced by immunoSEQ multiplex PCR, and TCRdb holds only the in-frame ones, with some missing. Of about 2.4 million clones detected, 93% appear once; the ten largest clones hold about 0.34%. The sequencing sample was made of naive CD4+ T cells from PBMCs. Subset reported: CD45RA+ positively selected. All receptors come from a man aged 18-30 years in good health. Some clones in this sample may be carry-over from other donors' samples.

A single count supports this clone. The V gene is TRBV27, the J gene TRBJ2-1; 13 nucleotides line up with TRBD2. This CDR3 region has 17 residues. After removal of 3 bases from V and 9 bases from J, the junction contained 11 bases not matched to a gene. Germline V gene data show CDR1 as MNHEY and CDR2 as SMNVEV (reference sequence). The CDR3 is CASSFSPGTSGISEQFF. The CDR3 region has the DNA TGTGCCAGCAGTTTCTCGCCAGGGACTAGCGGGATTAGTGAGCAGTTCTTC.

J is TRBJ2-7 and V is TRBV19; D possibly corresponds to TRBD1 (5 bases). This CDR3 has 13 residues. CDR1 and CDR2 from the germline V gene are LNHDA and SQIVND (reference sequence). V was shortened by 5 bases and J by 6 bases, with 14 bases between the two germline ends. The DNA for the CDR3 is TGTGCCAGTAGTCCCCGACAGTCTTCCGAGCAGTACTTC. Its protein is CASSPRQSSEQYF.

The rearrangement uses TRBV7-8 and TRBJ2-1; TRBD1 agrees at 7 bases. The germline V gene encodes CDR1 SGHVS and CDR2 FQNEAQ. Trimming took 5 bases from V and 6 from J; bases not matched to a gene: 1. The CDR3 contains 12 residues. CDR3 region: CASSRTGNEQFF. The CDR3 nucleotides read TGTGCCAGCAGCCGGACAGGCAATGAGCAGTTCTTC.

The CDR3 nucleotides read TGTGCCAGCAGTTTAAGGGGCCAGAAGGGAGATACGCAGTATTTT. Protein product: CASSLRGQKGDTQYF. This sequence joins TRBV9 and TRBJ2-3; maybe TRBD1 (5 bases). The CDR3 extends over 15 amino acids. V lost 5 bases and J lost 5, with 18 bases in between. CDR1 and CDR2 (germline): SGDLS, YYNGEE.

The genes are TRBV19 and TRBJ1-5; 7 nucleotides line up with TRBD1. The CDR3 is 16 residues long. The germline V gene has CDR1 LNHDA and CDR2 SQIVND (reference sequence). V lost 6 bases and J lost 0; bases outside the gene matches: 8. CDR3 loop: CASREGGVNSNQPQHF. CDR3 coding DNA: TGTGCCAGTAGGGAAGGGGGCGTTAATAGCAATCAGCCCCAGCATTTT.

This chain joins TRBV1 and TRBJ2-1; the table's D call, TRBD2, has no DNA check behind it. TRBV1 is annotated as a pseudogene. CDR3 length equals 14 residues. This chain's CDR3 is CTRSDGTSGRVWFF. DNA of the CDR3: TGCACCAGGTCCGACGGGACTAGCGGGAGAGTTTGGTTCTTC.

The chain recombines TRBV18 with TRBJ2-5; the D gene is possibly TRBD2 (5 bases). Germline values: CDR1 KGHSH, CDR2 LQKENI. Trimming shortened V by 0 bases and J by 4 bases, and 9 bases separated the two germline ends. This CDR3 has 14 residues. CDR3 in DNA: TGTGCCAGCTCACCACCCGGGGTAGGAGAGACCCAGTACTTC. This translates into CASSPPGVGETQYF.

This chain links TRBV28 with TRBJ1-2; D unresolved. Deletions cut 6 bases from V and 4 bases from J, with 12 bases between. Germline CDR1 and CDR2: MDHEN and SYDVKM. The CDR3 is 13 amino acids. For the CDR3, the DNA is TGTGCCAGCAGCCCTCAGGCCCCCTATGGCTACACCTTC. Translating gives CASSPQAPYGYTF.

The rearrangement links TRBV28 to TRBJ2-5; D might be TRBD1 (6 bases). The CDR3 loop spans 15 amino acids. Germline assignment: CDR1 MDHEN and CDR2 SYDVKM. The V and J ends lost 8 bases and 1 base respectively, with 17 bases between them. CDR3 amino acids: CASVPNTGSQETQYF. CDR3 DNA: TGTGCCAGCGTCCCCAACACAGGGAGCCAAGAGACCCAGTACTTC.

This rearrangement joins TRBV19 to TRBJ1-1; 7 bases line up with TRBD1. Germline trimming cut 5 bases from V and 0 bases from J; bases unmatched to any gene: 3. The CDR3 spans 14 residues. Germline V gives CDR1 LNHDA, CDR2 SQIVND (reference sequence). CDR3 amino acids: CASSRDSVNTEAFF. CDR3 DNA sequence: TGTGCCAGTAGTCGGGACAGTGTGAACACTGAAGCTTTCTTT.